This paragraph reports one TCR beta chain. This entry comes from a study of shared T cell receptors in the human thymus. The germline V gene has CDR1 SNHLY and CDR2 FYNNEI. This CDR3 has 13 amino acids. With 10 bases removed from V and 4 bases from J, the gap between germline ends came to 14 bases. Generated by immunoSEQ multiplex PCR, the TCRdb table keeps only in-frame clones and is missing some. The sample consists of hundreds of thousands of clones, approximately 95% of them appearing once. The chain has TRBV2 and TRBJ1-5, with D possibly being TRBD1 (5 bases). The receptor comes from a human donor. Material for sequencing was thymocytes. CDR3 sequence: CATKGGENQPQHF. The DNA for the CDR3 is TGTGCCACCAAGGGAGGGGAAAATCAGCCCCAGCATTTT.